This TCR beta chain was identified in a study of tumor-infiltrating lymphocytes in primary liver carcinoma (dated by TCRdb to 2016 to 2017). In the study overall: Between late 2015 and 2016, roughly five patients in China with histopathologically diagnosed primary liver carcinoma had surgical resection. Of the five patients, three men and two women aged 30 to 69 years, four had hepatocellular carcinoma and one had combined HCC and intrahepatic cholangiocarcinoma. Tumors of the five patients were stage T1-T3 N0M0 with maximum diameters of roughly 4.2 to 11 cm. Each sample produced roughly 3.65 to 7.5 million productive TCRbeta reads, and read depth showed no significant difference between tissue types. For each liver tumor, the study sampled five regions along with adjacent normal tissue and blood, and applied TCRbeta repertoire sequencing, expression microarrays and whole-exome sequencing. A total of approximately 35 specimens from 5 patients, comprising some 25 tumor regions, 5 adjacent noncancerous liver tissues and 5 peripheral blood samples, were covered by TCRbeta repertoire sequencing. Technical replicate repertoires showed high reproducibility, with mean shared-clone rates around 0.91 and correlation coefficients above 0.95. Here is what the overall study found, with its caveats: Only the TCR beta chain was sequenced, so true repertoire diversity is likely underestimated because unpaired alpha chains were not captured. Repertoire overlap was higher between tumor regions (mean around 35%) than tumor-adjacent (17%) or tumor-blood (about 15%) pairs, consistent with antigen-driven expansion. A significantly larger repertoire fraction was made up by the top 250 clones in tumors than in blood (p = 0.039). With just a handful of patients in the study, the authors point out that the findings should be validated in a larger study. Bulk unsorted samples precluded comparing CD4+ and CD8+ T cell repertoires.

TRIzol reagent was used to extract blood RNA from unsorted whole blood, while the DNeasy Blood & Tissue kit provided the germline DNA. At the time of sampling, the patients had chronic HBV infection and had not received any treatment. Before surgery, 3 to 5 milliliters of peripheral blood were drawn into K2EDTA tubes. CDR1 and CDR2 are drawn from the germline V gene (reference sequence): SGHKS, YYEKEE. Taken from cysteine to phenylalanine, the CDR3 has 14 residues. The DNA shown is the 42-base CDR3, in frame from base 1. V lost 2 bases and J lost 5 bases; the stretch between them is 13 bases long. TCRbeta-specific cDNA was reverse-transcribed from 500 ng total RNA using a constant-region primer and ProtoScript II reverse transcriptase. The TCRbeta libraries were prepared through three rounds of nested multiplex PCR following a slightly modified ARM-PCR procedure. Each of the first two PCR rounds ran for roughly 9 cycles using multiplex TRBV1-TRBV30 forward primers together with a Cbeta reverse primer. A final 25-cycle PCR with Deep VentR polymerase added sample barcodes and Illumina adapters. Before sequencing, amplicons of 200-500 bp were purified from gel using a QIAquick gel extraction kit. The TCRbeta amplicons were sequenced with 250-bp paired-end reads on an Illumina HiSeq 2500. The source study handled its data this way. Quality trimming of reads was performed with Trimmomatic v0.33, and paired reads were merged with FLASH v1.2.11 so that full CDR3 sequences could be recovered. V, D and J germline segments were assigned to the rearranged TCRbeta sequences using MiGEC v1.2.1b. Clonotype statistics and Shannon-Wiener diversity indices were calculated with VDJtools v1.0.0. Except for diversity analysis, only the 250 most abundant clonotypes of each sample were used in subsequent analyses to reduce sampling bias. TCRdb ran its own pipeline on the public reads, namely fastp trimming at Q25 and MiXCR clone calling, and kept in-frame beta chains. Each entry merges the rows of one CDR3 protein and shows their most common DNA and genes. The authors' filters were not applied to this entry. Present in this sample are about 320,000 distinct CDR3 sequences, less than 75% of which were seen just once. The leading ten clones occupy about 8.4% of the sample.

Comment on this clonotype: Its antigen remains undetermined. Per-base quality was not reported, and no clone a single base away is much larger than it.

The sequence came from a man aged 40-49 years with primary liver carcinoma and hepatitis B virus infection. Rearrangement joined TRBV5-5 to TRBJ2-5; TRBD1 is perhaps the D gene, given 5 matching bases. Material: peripheral blood. For the CDR3, the sequence is CASSLGRASETQYF. The sequenced DNA: TGTGCCAGCAGCTTAGGCAGGGCCTCGGAGACCCAGTACTTC. This CDR3, with the reference TRBV5-5 and TRBJ2-5 proteins standing in past its ends, gives the full variable domain DAGVTQSPTHLIKTRGQQVTLRCSPISGHKSVSWYQQVLGQGPQFIFQYYEKEERGRGNFPDRFSARQFPNYSSELNVNALLLGDSALYLCASSLGRASETQYFGPGTRLLVL.